Below, 7 T cell receptor beta chains from the same sample are listed, as sequenced in a study of blood T cell repertoires in COVID-19. The method was immunoSEQ multiplex PCR; TCRdb's version includes in-frame clones alone and lacks a portion of them. The sample holds about 260,000 clones; 91% are singletons and the top ten take 2.8%. Sequenced sample: PBMCs or T cells enriched from blood (not recorded which). Source of these receptors: a man aged 40-55 years who had been exposed to COVID-19.

The genes are TRBV20-1 and TRBJ2-1, with 7 bases fitting TRBD1. This CDR3 is 11 amino acids long. The germline gives CDR1 DFQATT, CDR2 SNEGSKA (reference sequence). The CDR3 bases are TGCAGCCCAAAGGGGGCACTTGAGCAGTTCTTC. It codes for CSPKGALEQFF.

This clone was counted a single time. V gene TRBV10-3 combines with J gene TRBJ1-2, with TRBD1 matching over 7 bases. The germline V gene has CDR1 ENHRY and CDR2 SYGVKD. This CDR3 is 17 amino acids long. V lost 3 bases and J lost 2; bases outside the gene matches: 12. CDR3 sequence: CAISESTGSHRNYGYTF. The DNA for the CDR3 is TGTGCCATCAGTGAATCGACAGGGAGCCATCGCAACTATGGCTACACCTTC.

V gene TRBV19 combines with J gene TRBJ1-1; D may be TRBD1 (5 bases). Germline CDR1 is LNHDA and CDR2 is SQIVND (reference sequence). This CDR3 is 15 amino acids long. Trimming left V 1 base short and J 3 bases short, with 12 bases between. Written as DNA, the CDR3 is TGTGCCAGTAGTATAGGGCAGGGAATCGACACTGAAGCTTTCTTT. Protein: CASSIGQGIDTEAFF.

The chain carries TRBV6-2 or TRBV6-3 and TRBJ2-7, with D tentatively TRBD2 (6 bases). Germline loops: CDR1 MNHEY, CDR2 SVGEGT. The CDR3 has 14 residues. V lost 2 bases and J lost 7, with 15 bases in between. The CDR3 loop is CASSYLQAAGEQYF. DNA of the CDR3: TGTGCCAGCAGTTACCTTCAAGCTGCGGGGGAGCAGTACTTC.

The rearrangement joins TRBV12-5 to TRBJ2-1; 7 nucleotides line up with TRBD2. The J segment lost 3 bases and the V segment lost 3 bases, leaving 2 bases of the junction unmatched. The germline V gene has CDR1 LGHNT and CDR2 FRNRAP. This CDR3 comprises 14 residues. CDR3 loop: CASGFRGVYNEQFF. The CDR3 nucleotides are TGTGCTAGTGGTTTCCGGGGGGTCTACAATGAGCAGTTCTTC.

The rearrangement joins TRBV5-4 to TRBJ2-1, with a possible D match to TRBD1 (6 bases). Germline values: CDR1 SGHNT, CDR2 YYREEE (reference sequence). V shed 4 bases and J shed 2 bases, with 13 bases lying between them. CDR3 length: 15 amino acids. CDR3 residues: CASSQQGLPYNEQFF. For the CDR3, the DNA is TGTGCCAGCAGCCAACAGGGCCTCCCCTACAATGAGCAGTTCTTC.

The V and J genes are TRBV28 and TRBJ2-1; D uncertain. The V end was cut by 5 bases, the J end by 8 bases, with 19 bases between. The CDR3 is 15 amino acids. Looked up from germline, CDR1 is MDHEN and CDR2 is SYDVKM. As DNA, the CDR3 is TGTGCCAGCAGTAGTCCAGTAAGGAGTTTTGATGAGCAGTTCTTC. It codes for CASSSPVRSFDEQFF.